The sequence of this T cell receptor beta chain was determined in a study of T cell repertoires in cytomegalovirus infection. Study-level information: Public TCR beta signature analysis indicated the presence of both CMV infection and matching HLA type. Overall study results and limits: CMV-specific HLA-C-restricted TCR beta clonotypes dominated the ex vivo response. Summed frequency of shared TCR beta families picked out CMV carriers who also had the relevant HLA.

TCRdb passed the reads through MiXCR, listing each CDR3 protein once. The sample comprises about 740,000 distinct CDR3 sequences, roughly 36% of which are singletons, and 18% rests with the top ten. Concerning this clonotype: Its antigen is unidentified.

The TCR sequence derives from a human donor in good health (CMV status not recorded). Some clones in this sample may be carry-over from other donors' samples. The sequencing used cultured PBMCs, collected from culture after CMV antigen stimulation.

CDR3 sequence reads: CATQRPTDTQYF. CDR3 coding DNA: TGTGCCACCCAACGACCCACAGATACGCAGTATTTT. The V gene is TRBV27, the J gene TRBJ2-3; D ambiguous. V lost 10 bases to trimming and J lost 2 bases, with 10 bases between them. CDR3 size: 12 residues. Per germline, CDR1 MNHEY and CDR2 SMNVEV (reference sequence).